The entry that follows covers one T cell receptor beta chain sequence. The target antigen is unknown. This specimen comes from a study of cytomegalovirus exposure and HLA in healthy donors. Study-level findings and limits: Accounts indicate the classifier identified cytomegalovirus status with strong specificity and sensitivity.

Although they were nominally healthy when sampled, donors likely had unrecorded immune exposures. It was with 60 Vbeta and 13 Jbeta primers that the PCR ran. Assay: immunoSEQ multiplex PCR; the TCRdb copy retains only in-frame clones and omits some. The data contain about 240,000 clones, 82% of them singletons. The receptor comes from a woman aged 40 to 55 in good health and CMV-seropositive. Source material: PBMCs.

CDR3 sequence (DNA): TGTGCCTGGAGTGTCGGGGGGGGGTGGGGCTACACCTTC. Protein: CAWSVGGGWGYTF. The genes are TRBV30 and TRBJ1-2; perhaps TRBD1 as D (5 bases). This CDR3 is 13 amino acids long. Germline V CDR1 and CDR2: GTSNPN, SVGIG (reference sequence). V shed 0 bases and J shed 8 bases, with 13 bases lying between them.